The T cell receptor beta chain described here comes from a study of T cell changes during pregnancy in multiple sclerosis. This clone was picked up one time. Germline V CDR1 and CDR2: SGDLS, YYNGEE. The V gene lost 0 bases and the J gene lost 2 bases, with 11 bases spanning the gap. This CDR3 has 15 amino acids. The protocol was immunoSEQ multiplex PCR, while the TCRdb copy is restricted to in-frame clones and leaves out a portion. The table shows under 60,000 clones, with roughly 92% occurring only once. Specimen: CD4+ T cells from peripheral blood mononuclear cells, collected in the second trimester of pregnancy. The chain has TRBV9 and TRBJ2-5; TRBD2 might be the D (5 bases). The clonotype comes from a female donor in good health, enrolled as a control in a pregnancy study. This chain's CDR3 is CASSVAGRAQETQYF. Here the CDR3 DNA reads TGTGCCAGCAGCGTAGCTGGGCGGGCGCAAGAGACCCAGTACTTC.